These 10 T cell receptor beta chains came from one sample sequenced in a study of T cell responses to AZD1222 COVID-19 vaccine. Sequencing was performed with immunoSEQ multiplex PCR; in TCRdb, only in-frame clones are kept and a portion is missing. Of about 210,000 clones detected, roughly 94% appear once; the ten largest clones hold around 1.7%. The specimen comprised peripheral blood, sampled 28 days after the second dose of the MenACWY control vaccine. Receptors were obtained from an adult who received the MenACWY meningococcal vaccine as a control.

This clone has only one observation. This chain joins TRBV3-1 (or the pseudogene TRBV3-2) and TRBJ1-6, with unresolved D. Trimming removed 0 bases at V and 0 bases at J, with 6 bases between. CDR1 and CDR2 from the germline V gene are LGHDT and YNNKEL (reference sequence). The CDR3 is 16 residues long. The CDR3 DNA follows: TGTGCCAGCAGCCAAGACGCGAGCTCCTATAATTCACCCCTCCACTTT. Translated, it gives CASSQDASSYNSPLHF.

This chain links TRBV7-2 with TRBJ2-7; 9 nucleotides align to TRBD1. Germline V gene lookup returns CDR1 SGHTA and CDR2 FQGNSA. The ends lost 6 bases at V and 7 bases at J; junction bases unmatched: 7. The CDR3 is 13 residues long. The CDR3 spells CASSKDRGYEQYF. The DNA of the CDR3 is TGTGCCAGCAGTAAGGACAGGGGTTATGAGCAGTACTTC.

The chain links TRBV5-5 to TRBJ2-2, with a weak D call TRBD2 (5 bases). CDR3 length equals 12 residues. V gave up 7 bases and J gave up 4 bases, with 8 bases separating them. CDR1 SGHKS and CDR2 YYEKEE come from the germline V gene (reference sequence). CDR3 in amino acids: CASSTTTGELFF. CDR3 coding DNA: TGTGCCAGCTCGACTACCACCGGGGAGCTGTTTTTT.

The chain is built from TRBV10-3 and TRBJ2-2; D not certain. V lost 7 bases, J lost 2 bases, and 11 bases lay in between. CDR3 size: 14 residues. Germline V CDR1 and CDR2: ENHRY, SYGVKD. CDR3 in DNA: TGTGCCATCAAAGCAGGACCTAACACCGGGGAGCTGTTTTTT. It is translated as CAIKAGPNTGELFF.

This chain joins TRBV9 and TRBJ1-2; a possible D gene is TRBD1 (5 bases). Trimming removed 4 bases at V and 4 bases at J, with 17 bases between. The CDR3 runs 15 residues. The germline V gene has CDR1 SGDLS and CDR2 YYNGEE. In DNA, the CDR3 is TGTGCCAGCAGCCCCCTCCGCAGGGATGGCTATGGCTACACCTTC. Translated, it gives CASSPLRRDGYGYTF.

This chain connects TRBV3-1 (or the pseudogene TRBV3-2) to TRBJ2-3; TRBD2 matches 10 bases. The germline V gene has CDR1 LGHDT and CDR2 YNNKEL (reference sequence). CDR3 length equals 16 residues. J was trimmed by 5 bases and V by 0 bases; bases with no gene match: 5. This CDR3 reads CASSQDPGLAIDTQYF. The DNA of the CDR3 is TGTGCCAGCAGCCAAGACCCGGGACTAGCGATAGATACGCAGTATTTT.

The genes are TRBV9 and TRBJ2-7; D not resolved. In germline, CDR1 is SGDLS, CDR2 YYNGEE. The CDR3 runs 15 residues. V lost 3 bases, J lost 1 base, and 14 bases lay in between. The CDR3 nucleotides are TGTGCCAGCAGCGGGCGGACGGATAGGTCCTACGAGCAGTACTTC. Amino acid sequence: CASSGRTDRSYEQYF.

This clone was observed a single time. V is TRBV19 and J is TRBJ1-1, with D hard to call. With 2 bases removed from V and 6 bases from J, the gap between germline ends came to 13 bases. Germline CDR1 and CDR2: LNHDA and SQIVND (reference sequence). The CDR3 is 14 residues long. The CDR3 DNA reads TGTGCCAGTAGTATAACACGGGTAGGGCCTGAAGCTTTCTTT. Protein sequence: CASSITRVGPEAFF.

The chain joins TRBV30 to TRBJ2-1; 8 bases map to TRBD2. CDR1 and CDR2 from the germline V gene are GTSNPN and SVGIG (reference sequence). The CDR3 has 14 amino acids. Trimming took 2 bases from V and 5 from J; bases not matched to a gene: 5. CDR3 sequence (DNA): TGTGCCTGGAGTCGCACTAGCGGACACAATGAGCAGTTCTTC. As protein: CAWSRTSGHNEQFF.

The gene calls are TRBV28 and TRBJ1-1; maybe TRBD1 (5 bases). The ends were cut back, 7 bases at V and 6 bases at J, with 18 bases in the middle. Germline V gene sequence: CDR1 MDHEN, CDR2 SYDVKM. The CDR3 consists of 14 residues. The CDR3 spells CASTRGGSAAEAFF. In DNA form, the CDR3 reads TGTGCCAGCACTCGTGGGGGGTCTGCGGCTGAAGCTTTCTTT.